This entry concerns a single T cell receptor beta chain. This sample stems from a study of cytomegalovirus exposure and HLA in healthy donors. The germline gives CDR1 SGHRS, CDR2 YFSETQ. This CDR3 has 16 residues. V shed 4 bases and J 0 bases; nucleotides not matched to a gene: 5. PCR amplification relied on 60 Vbeta primers (plus 13 Jbeta primers). Repertoires were generated with immunoSEQ multiplex PCR, while TCRdb's copy carries only in-frame clones and drops some. The sample carries approximately 160,000 clones, 77% recorded once. The specimen sequenced was PBMCs. The sequence came from a woman in her twenties or thirties in good health and CMV-seropositive. J is TRBJ1-4 and V is TRBV5-1, with 8 positions matching TRBD1. In DNA form, the CDR3 reads TGCGCCAGCAGCCCCGGACAGGGCCCAACTAATGAAAAACTGTTTTTT. Protein product: CASSPGQGPTNEKLFF. Filled out from reference TRBV5-1 and TRBJ1-4, the complete variable domain reads KAGVTQTPRYLIKTRGQQVTLSCSPISGHRSVSWYQQTPGQGLQFLFEYFSETQRNKGNFPGRFSGRQFSNSRSEMNVSTLELGDSALYLCASSPGQGPTNEKLFFGSGTQLSVL.